This passage covers 25 T cell receptor beta chains from one sample sequenced in a study of T cells in Graves' hyperthyroidism and ophthalmopathy. The TCR beta CDR3 regions underwent amplification using RNA transcripts as the source. In the first-round RT-PCR of the TCR CDR3, the HTBI primer set was used. One entry per CDR3 protein, called by TCRdb with MiXCR from the multiplex PCR reads. The profile shows roughly 300,000 distinct CDR3 sequences, approximately 18% of them singletons. The sample comprised blood. Receptors originate from a woman aged 50 to 60 with Graves' hyperthyroidism.

This clonotype was observed at least ten times. The chain combines TRBV27 with TRBJ2-1; maybe TRBD2 (6 bases). The CDR3 sequence is 16 residues long. CDR1 and CDR2 (germline): MNHEY, SMNVEV (reference sequence). The ends were cut back, 7 bases at V and 1 base at J, with 17 bases in the middle. CDR3 DNA: TGTGCCAGCATCCCCAGGCGGGGTGGGTCCTACAATGAGCAGTTCTTC. The encoded protein is CASIPRRGGSYNEQFF.

The V and J genes are TRBV13 and TRBJ1-2; possibly TRBD1 for D (6 bases). This CDR3 has 14 amino acids. Looked up from germline, CDR1 is PRHDT and CDR2 is FYEKMQ (reference sequence). The germline V and J ends were trimmed by 1 base and 4 bases, with 10 bases remaining between them. The DNA of the CDR3 is TGTGCCAGCAGCTTAGAGGGGGATGGCTATGGCTACACCTTC. Protein product: CASSLEGDGYGYTF.

The chain has TRBV6-5 and TRBJ1-1; D remains ambiguous. The CDR3 contains 14 residues. Germline V gives CDR1 MNHEY, CDR2 SVGAGI. Trimming took 1 base from V and 1 from J, leaving 7 bases between them. The CDR3 nucleotides read TGTGCCAGCAGTTACTGGTCGAAGAACACTGAAGCTTTCTTT. Translating gives CASSYWSKNTEAFF.

This clonotype has only a few counts. The chain recombines TRBV5-1 with TRBJ2-5; 7 nucleotides match TRBD1. Germline V gene lookup returns CDR1 SGHRS and CDR2 YFSETQ. The V gene end was trimmed by 4 bases and the J gene end by 5 bases; junction bases not matched to a gene: 8. This CDR3 contains 14 residues. The CDR3 reads CASSTTGSFETQYF. CDR3 sequence (DNA): TGCGCCAGCAGCACGACAGGGAGTTTTGAGACCCAGTACTTC. Full variable domain (remainder filled in from reference TRBV5-1 and TRBJ2-5): KAGVTQTPRYLIKTRGQQVTLSCSPISGHRSVSWYQQTPGQGLQFLFEYFSETQRNKGNFPGRFSGRQFSNSRSEMNVSTLELGDSALYLCASSTTGSFETQYFGPGTRLLVL.

The chain joins TRBV7-8 to TRBJ1-5; D not resolved. Germline V gene lookup returns CDR1 SGHVS and CDR2 FQNEAQ. This CDR3 contains 15 residues. V lost 5 bases, J lost 4 bases, and 15 bases lay in between. CDR3 DNA sequence: TGTGCCAGCAGCCACAGAGGTGGCGGAAATCAGCCCCAGCATTTT. It codes for CASSHRGGGNQPQHF.

This clonotype was counted many times. The chain employs TRBV20-1 and TRBJ2-1; 8 bases map to TRBD1. The CDR3 sequence is 15 residues long. Trimming at V came to 5 bases and at J to 5 bases, leaving 11 bases not matched to a gene. CDR1 is DFQATT and CDR2 is SNEGSKA in the germline V gene (reference sequence). The CDR3: CSAGNLGQGNNEQFF. In nucleotides, the CDR3 is TGCAGTGCTGGAAACCTCGGACAGGGTAACAATGAGCAGTTCTTC.

This clonotype was picked up a small number of times. The V and J genes are TRBV28 and TRBJ2-3; D possibly uses TRBD1 or TRBD2 (5 bases each). Per germline, CDR1 MDHEN and CDR2 SYDVKM. The CDR3 loop spans 16 amino acids. The V end was cut by 6 bases, the J end by 3 bases, with 19 bases between. The DNA of the CDR3 is TGTGCCAGCAGCCCGGGACCCGGGCCTTTGACAGATACGCAGTATTTT. Translated: CASSPGPGPLTDTQYF.

The gene calls are TRBV6-2 or TRBV6-3 and TRBJ2-1; possible D gene TRBD1, 5 bases. The V end was cut by 5 bases, the J end by 5 bases, with 19 bases between. Germline lookup yields CDR1 MNHEY and CDR2 SVGEGT. This CDR3 is built from 16 residues. CDR3 protein: CASSRWTQTANNEQFF. CDR3 nucleotide sequence: TGTGCCAGCAGTCGCTGGACCCAGACAGCTAACAATGAGCAGTTCTTC.

This clonotype was counted only a few times. The CDR3 region is CASSYTLDEQYF. The CDR3 DNA sequence: TGTGCCAGCAGTTATACCCTAGACGAGCAGTACTTC. This chain joins TRBV6-2 or TRBV6-3 and TRBJ2-7; no definite D call. The V end lost 3 bases, the J end lost 5 bases, and 8 bases lay between the germline ends. The V gene's germline CDR1 is MNHEY and CDR2 SVGEGT. The CDR3 sequence is 12 residues long.

This clonotype was seen only a few times. The CDR3 nucleotides read TGCAGCGTCCTCTTGGTCGACACTGAAGCTTTCTTT. Protein sequence: CSVLLVDTEAFF. The chain has TRBV29-1 and TRBJ1-1; D remains ambiguous. The length of the CDR3 is 12 residues. The ends were cut back, 6 bases at V and 3 bases at J, with 11 bases in the middle. Germline V gives CDR1 SQVTM, CDR2 ANQGSEA.

The sample holds many counts of this clonotype. The V gene is TRBV30, the J gene TRBJ2-5; 9 bases match TRBD2. Losses at the gene ends were 4 bases for V and 13 bases for J; bases not matched to a gene: 10. CDR1 and CDR2 from the germline V gene are GTSNPN and SVGIG (reference sequence). The CDR3 covers 12 residues. The CDR3 region has the DNA TGTGCCTGGACCTCTAGCGGGGCCTCGTGGTACTTC. It specifies CAWTSSGASWYF.

This clonotype was observed many times. The V call is TRBV27, the J call TRBJ2-7; D is unresolved. With 4 bases removed from V and 6 bases from J, the gap between germline ends came to 13 bases. Per the germline V gene, CDR1 is MNHEY and CDR2 is SMNVEV (reference sequence). There are 13 residues in the CDR3. CDR3 in amino acids: CASSSKRVGEQYF. CDR3 DNA: TGTGCCAGCAGTTCGAAAAGGGTTGGCGAGCAGTACTTC.

The J gene is TRBJ1-2, the V gene TRBV19, with a possible D match to TRBD1 (5 bases). Trimming took 4 bases from V and 4 from J, leaving 13 bases between them. The V gene's germline CDR1 is LNHDA and CDR2 SQIVND (reference sequence). The CDR3 loop spans 14 amino acids. The CDR3 region has the DNA TGTGCCAGTAGTAAATGGGACCGACTCTATGGCTACACCTTC. It yields the protein CASSKWDRLYGYTF.

This clonotype has only a few counts. J is TRBJ2-5 and V is TRBV18; 13 nucleotides line up with TRBD2. The V gene end was trimmed by 8 bases and the J gene end by 4 bases; junction bases not matched to a gene: 7. The germline CDR1 and CDR2 sequences are KGHSH and LQKENI. The CDR3 is made up of 15 amino acids. CDR3 sequence: CASAGLAGEPETQYF. CDR3 sequence (DNA): TGTGCCAGCGCTGGACTAGCGGGGGAACCAGAGACCCAGTACTTC.

The rearrangement uses TRBV7-9 and TRBJ2-1, with 8 bases aligning to TRBD2. The CDR3 extends over 19 amino acids. V lost 6 bases and J lost 0; bases outside the gene matches: 16. Germline loops: CDR1 SEHNR, CDR2 FQNEAQ (reference sequence). The CDR3: CASSDHWVGGGSSYNEQFF. The DNA for the CDR3 is TGTGCCAGCAGTGATCACTGGGTGGGCGGGGGGAGCTCCTACAATGAGCAGTTCTTC.

This clonotype has just a few counts. This rearrangement joins TRBV20-1 to TRBJ2-1, with a possible D match to TRBD2 (5 bases). Germline lookup yields CDR1 DFQATT and CDR2 SNEGSKA (reference sequence). This CDR3 has 13 amino acids. The V and J ends lost 3 bases and 0 bases respectively, with 6 bases between them. CDR3 sequence reads: CSASGISYNEQFF. The CDR3 DNA reads as TGCAGTGCTAGCGGGATCTCCTACAATGAGCAGTTCTTC.

Of note for this clonotype: A read error is possible here, since a much larger clone lies one base away. V gene TRBV27 combines with J gene TRBJ2-3; a weak D match, TRBD2 (6 bases). The CDR3 covers 17 residues. Trimming left V 6 bases short and J 5 bases short, with 24 bases between. Germline lookup yields CDR1 MNHEY and CDR2 SMNVEV (reference sequence). The CDR3 here is CASRTFLASEIIDTQYF. DNA for the CDR3: TGTGCCAGCAGAACATTCCTAGCGTCGGAAATCATAGATACGCAGTATTTT.

The CDR3 here is CASSTRLDYEQYF. The CDR3 DNA is TGTGCCAGCAGCACTCGACTAGACTACGAGCAGTACTTC. The gene calls are TRBV7-8 and TRBJ2-7, with TRBD2 as a possible D gene (6 bases). V was shortened by 5 bases and J by 3 bases, with 11 bases between the two germline ends. There are 13 residues in the CDR3. CDR1 is SGHVS and CDR2 is FQNEAQ in the germline V gene.

The V and J genes are TRBV3-1 and TRBJ2-5; D is possibly TRBD2 (5 bases). The CDR3 is 16 residues long. V was pared by 0 bases and J by 2 bases, with 13 bases between. CDR1 and CDR2 from the germline V gene are LGHDT and YNNKEL (reference sequence). The chain's CDR3 is CASSQDLATIQETQYF. As DNA, the CDR3 is TGTGCCAGCAGCCAAGATTTGGCGACTATACAAGAGACCCAGTACTTC.

The sample holds one count of this clonotype. V is TRBV7-2 and J is TRBJ2-5; 11 bases match TRBD2. V dropped 5 bases and J dropped 2; count of bases not matched to a gene: 4. CDR1 is SGHTA, CDR2 FQGNSA, per germline. This CDR3 comprises 15 residues. This CDR3 reads CASSKGLAEQETQYF. CDR3 bases: TGTGCCAGCAGCAAGGGACTAGCGGAACAAGAGACCCAGTACTTC.

This clonotype has a count of ten or more. V gene TRBV12-3 or TRBV12-4 combines with J gene TRBJ2-3; TRBD1 agrees at 9 bases. V trimming: 5 bases; J trimming: 2 bases; junction bases outside the gene matches: 8. The CDR3 runs to 16 residues. The CDR3 nucleotides are TGTGCCAGCAGTGGATGGACAGGGGCCTCCACAGATACGCAGTATTTT. Its translation: CASSGWTGASTDTQYF.

This clonotype showed up many times. J is TRBJ1-1 and V is TRBV12-3 or TRBV12-4, with D maybe TRBD1 (6 bases). V shed 5 bases and J shed 1 base, with 14 bases lying between them. The CDR3 extends over 15 amino acids. The CDR3 DNA sequence: TGTGCCAGCAGTCCTAGGACAGTACGGAACACTGAAGCTTTCTTT. Amino acid sequence: CASSPRTVRNTEAFF.

The V call is TRBV10-3, the J call TRBJ2-1; 10 bases agree with TRBD1. The V segment lost 3 bases and the J segment 3 bases; nucleotides outside the gene matches: 2. CDR3 size: 15 residues. CDR1 and CDR2 from the germline V gene are ENHRY and SYGVKD. The CDR3 coding sequence is TGTGCCATCAGTGACGGACAGGGGGGCTACAATGAGCAGTTCTTC. Translated: CAISDGQGGYNEQFF.

The rearrangement uses TRBV6-2 or TRBV6-3 and TRBJ2-2, with 10 bases matching TRBD1. Looked up from germline, CDR1 is MNHEY and CDR2 is SVGEGT. Losses at the gene ends were 2 bases for V and 5 bases for J; bases not matched to a gene: 11. This CDR3 has 18 amino acids. The CDR3: CASSYPWGPGQGTGELFF. As DNA, the CDR3 is TGTGCCAGCAGTTACCCCTGGGGGCCGGGACAGGGGACCGGGGAGCTGTTTTTT.

This clonotype was recorded many times. The chain joins TRBV3-1 to TRBJ2-5; 8 bases align to TRBD1. This CDR3 spans 16 amino acids. With 4 bases clipped from V and 3 bases from J, the junction kept 10 bases outside the gene matches. Germline CDR1 LGHDT, CDR2 YNNKEL (reference sequence). The chain's CDR3 is CASSPHRDRIKETQYF. Here the CDR3 DNA reads TGTGCCAGCAGCCCCCACCGGGACAGGATTAAAGAGACCCAGTACTTC.